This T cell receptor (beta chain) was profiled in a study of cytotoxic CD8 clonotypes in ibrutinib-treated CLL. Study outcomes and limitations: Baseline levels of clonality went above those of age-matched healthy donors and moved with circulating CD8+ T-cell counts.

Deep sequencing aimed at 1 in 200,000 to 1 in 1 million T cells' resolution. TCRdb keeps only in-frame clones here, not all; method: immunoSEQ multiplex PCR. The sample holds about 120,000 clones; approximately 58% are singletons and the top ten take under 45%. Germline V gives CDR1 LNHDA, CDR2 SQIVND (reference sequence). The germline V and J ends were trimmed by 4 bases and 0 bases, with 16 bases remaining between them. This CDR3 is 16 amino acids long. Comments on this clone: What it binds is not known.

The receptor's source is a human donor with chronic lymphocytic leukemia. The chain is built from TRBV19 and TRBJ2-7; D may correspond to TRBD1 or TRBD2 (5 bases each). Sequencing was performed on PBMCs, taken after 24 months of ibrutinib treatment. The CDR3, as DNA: TGTGCCAGTAGTACTCATGGGGGTGGGAGCTCCTACGAGCAGTACTTC. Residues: CASSTHGGGSSYEQYF.